These 26 T cell receptor beta chains were sequenced from one sample in a study of cytomegalovirus exposure and HLA in healthy donors. PCR was performed using 60 Vbeta and 13 Jbeta primers. Some clones are missing from TCRdb's copy, which holds only in-frame ones; the method was immunoSEQ multiplex PCR. This sample carries under 200,000 clones, approximately 82% of them seen once, and the ten largest clones take around 8%. The specimen sequenced was PBMCs. Receptors originate from a woman aged 40 to 49 in good health and CMV-seropositive.

There are a few counts of this clone. The chain links TRBV5-4 to TRBJ1-2; 11 bases line up with TRBD1. CDR1 is SGHNT, CDR2 YYREEE, per germline (reference sequence). This CDR3 has 16 residues. The ends lost 2 bases at V and 4 bases at J; junction bases unmatched: 7. The CDR3 loop is CASSFRSGTGGYGYTF. The CDR3 DNA follows: TGTGCCAGCAGCTTCAGATCCGGGACAGGGGGCTATGGCTACACCTTC.

To note about this clone: Other DNA variants within this sample encode the same CDR3. The chain carries TRBV28 and TRBJ1-2; D is unclear. V dropped 3 bases and J dropped 4 bases, with 9 bases sitting between them. Germline V CDR1 and CDR2: MDHEN, SYDVKM. The CDR3 is 13 residues long. The CDR3 protein is CASSFPAGYGYTF. The CDR3 DNA reads as TGTGCCAGCAGTTTCCCTGCGGGCTATGGCTACACCTTC.

J is TRBJ2-1 and V is TRBV19, with 8 bases identical to TRBD1. CDR1 is LNHDA and CDR2 is SQIVND in the germline V gene (reference sequence). V lost 4 bases and J lost 4; bases outside the gene matches: 3. The CDR3 is made up of 14 amino acids. In nucleotides, the CDR3 is TGTGCCAGTAGTACGGGACAGGAGTACAATGAGCAGTTCTTC. It codes for CASSTGQEYNEQFF.

This chain joins TRBV9 and TRBJ1-3; possible D gene TRBD1, 5 bases. The germline CDR1 and CDR2 sequences are SGDLS and YYNGEE. Trimming cost V 2 bases and J 4 bases, with 16 bases left between them. The CDR3 has 16 residues. As DNA, the CDR3 is TGTGCCAGCAGCGTGGGGGGGACCCGCCGGGGAAACACCATATATTTT. Its translation is CASSVGGTRRGNTIYF.

The chain links TRBV5-1 to TRBJ2-7; 9 bases are shared with TRBD1. CDR1 SGHRS and CDR2 YFSETQ come from the germline V gene. The CDR3 is 15 amino acids. The V segment lost 2 bases and the J segment 5 bases; nucleotides outside the gene matches: 8. The CDR3 spells CASSLQGARMNEQYF. CDR3 nucleotides: TGCGCCAGCAGCTTACAGGGGGCGAGGATGAACGAGCAGTACTTC.

A single count supports this clone. This chain links TRBV7-2 with TRBJ2-5; tentatively, D is TRBD1 (6 bases). V was clipped by 5 bases and J by 1 base, with 11 bases between them. Germline V gene lookup returns CDR1 SGHTA and CDR2 FQGNSA. CDR3 length: 14 residues. The CDR3 region is CASSAGQIQETQYF. DNA of the CDR3: TGTGCCAGCAGCGCCGGACAGATCCAAGAGACCCAGTACTTC.

The J gene is TRBJ2-1, the V gene TRBV30, with D maybe TRBD1 (6 bases). The V and J ends lost 2 bases and 7 bases respectively, with 15 bases between them. This CDR3 has 14 residues. Looked up from germline, CDR1 is GTSNPN and CDR2 is SVGIG (reference sequence). The CDR3 sequence: CAWSWGLGGNEQFF. The CDR3 coding sequence is TGTGCCTGGAGTTGGGGGCTTGGCGGAAATGAGCAGTTCTTC.

The rearrangement links TRBV10-3 to TRBJ1-1; no clear D gene. Germline assignment: CDR1 ENHRY and CDR2 SYGVKD. This CDR3 spans 14 amino acids. Trimming stripped 10 bases from V and 0 bases from J, with 15 bases between. CDR3 nucleotides: TGTGCCAGCTGGGAGGCAGGCCTGAACACTGAAGCTTTCTTT. Translating gives CASWEAGLNTEAFF.

The V call is TRBV7-2, the J call TRBJ1-5; no definite D call. The CDR3 spans 16 residues. Trimming stripped 3 bases from V and 8 bases from J, with 20 bases between. Germline V lookup: CDR1 SGHTA, CDR2 FQGNSA. As DNA, the CDR3 is TGTGCCAGCAGCTTCGACCCTCGAGGGCTTAGAGAGCCCCAGCATTTT. Residues: CASSFDPRGLREPQHF.

The V gene is TRBV29-1, the J gene TRBJ2-5; 8 nucleotides agree with TRBD1. Germline CDR1 reads SQVTM; CDR2 reads ANQGSEA. Germline trimming cut 7 bases from V and 5 bases from J; bases unmatched to any gene: 9. The CDR3 length is 13 residues. The CDR3 loop is CSAAPGTGETQYF. CDR3 nucleotide sequence: TGCAGCGCCGCTCCTGGGACAGGTGAGACCCAGTACTTC.

The chain has TRBV19 and TRBJ2-7, with D tentatively TRBD2 (5 bases). The V gene lost 8 bases and the J gene lost 5 bases, with 19 bases spanning the gap. CDR1 is LNHDA, CDR2 SQIVND, per germline (reference sequence). This CDR3 is 14 amino acids long. The CDR3 bases are TGTGCCAGTCGGAGGAGCTTGTCGGTCCACGAGCAGTACTTC. Translation: CASRRSLSVHEQYF.

This sequence joins TRBV11-2 and TRBJ2-1; 14 bases agree with TRBD2. CDR3 size: 17 residues. CDR1 SGHAT and CDR2 FQNNGV come from the germline V gene. Trimming at V came to 5 bases and at J to 6 bases, leaving 9 bases not matched to a gene. The CDR3 sequence is CASSARLAGGPPNEQFF. The CDR3 coding sequence is TGTGCCAGCAGCGCCCGACTAGCGGGAGGGCCCCCCAATGAGCAGTTCTTC.

The V gene is TRBV2, the J gene TRBJ2-5; TRBD2 matches 8 bases. Germline CDR1 is SNHLY and CDR2 is FYNNEI. V gave up 7 bases and J gave up 5 bases; unmatched junction bases: 12. The CDR3 runs 15 residues. CDR3 DNA sequence: TGTGCCAGCAACGAGGGAGGCGGGAGGCGTGAGACCCAGTACTTC. It yields the protein CASNEGGGRRETQYF.

In the case of this clone: Other DNA sequences in the sample encode the same CDR3. This chain uses TRBV15 with TRBJ2-7; perhaps TRBD2 as D (6 bases). With 1 base removed from V and 0 bases from J, the gap between germline ends came to 7 bases. The CDR3 is made up of 14 amino acids. The germline CDR1 and CDR2 sequences are LNHNV and YYDKDF (reference sequence). The CDR3 DNA sequence: TGTGCCACCAGCAGAGGGAGGGACTCCTACGAGCAGTACTTC. Translated: CATSRGRDSYEQYF. Supplemented by reference TRBV15 and TRBJ2-7, the full variable domain reads DAMVIQNPRYQVTQFGKPVTLSCSQTLNHNVMYWYQQKSSQAPKLLFHYYDKDFNNEADTPDNFQSRRPNTSFCFLDIRSPGLGDTAMYLCATSRGRDSYEQYFGPGTRLTVT.

The chain has TRBV27 and TRBJ1-2; 10 positions match TRBD1. Unmatched junction bases numbered 11, after V lost 5 bases and J lost 8 bases. The germline V gene encodes CDR1 MNHEY and CDR2 SMNVEV (reference sequence). The length of the CDR3 is 15 residues. The CDR3 is CASSPAGTGARGYTF. The CDR3 DNA sequence: TGTGCCAGCAGTCCAGCCGGGACAGGGGCGCGGGGCTACACCTTC.

The chain uses TRBV11-2 and TRBJ2-1; 7 nucleotides match TRBD1. This CDR3 contains 15 residues. Germline V gene lookup returns CDR1 SGHAT and CDR2 FQNNGV. Germline trimming cut 0 bases from V and 6 bases from J; bases unmatched to any gene: 5. In nucleotides, the CDR3 is TGTGCCAGCAGCTTAGATATGGACAGGCCCAATGAGCAGTTCTTC. This codes for CASSLDMDRPNEQFF.

This clone was recorded a few times. The V and J genes are TRBV28 and TRBJ1-1; D is unclear. The germline CDR1 and CDR2 sequences are MDHEN and SYDVKM. The CDR3 is 13 residues long. V lost 6 bases, J lost 2 bases, and 10 bases lay in between. The CDR3 coding sequence is TGTGCCAGCAGCCGTACAGCAAACACTGAAGCTTTCTTT. This gives the protein CASSRTANTEAFF.

This sequence joins TRBV27 and TRBJ1-1; TRBD1 matches 8 bases. CDR3 length: 19 residues. J gave up 1 base and V 3 bases, and 16 bases lay outside the gene matches. Germline CDR1 and CDR2: MNHEY and SMNVEV (reference sequence). The CDR3 bases are TGTGCCAGCAGTTTGGCGTCAGGACAGGGAGGATTTGAGAACACTGAAGCTTTCTTT. Translating gives CASSLASGQGGFENTEAFF.

V gene TRBV19 combines with J gene TRBJ2-7; TRBD2 is a possible D gene (6 bases). V lost 4 bases and J 4 bases, leaving 11 bases between the germline ends. Per germline, CDR1 LNHDA and CDR2 SQIVND (reference sequence). This CDR3 spans 13 amino acids. CDR3 in amino acids: CASSKDREYEQYF. DNA of the CDR3: TGTGCCAGTAGTAAAGACCGGGAGTACGAGCAGTACTTC. Looking up the rest from reference TRBV19 and TRBJ2-7 gives the full variable domain: DGGITQSPKYLFRKEGQNVTLSCEQNLNHDAMYWYRQDPGQGLRLIYYSQIVNDFQKGDIAEGYSVSREKKESFPLTVTSAQKNPTAFYLCASSKDREYEQYFGPGTRLTVT.

The V and J genes are TRBV30 and TRBJ1-1; D may be TRBD1 (5 bases). The CDR3 has 11 residues. Germline CDR1 reads GTSNPN; CDR2 reads SVGIG (reference sequence). The DNA for the CDR3 is TGTGAGGGGCGTCGGGGGGGGAAAGCTTTCTTT. Translated: CEGRRGGKAFF.

J is TRBJ2-7 and V is TRBV19; 11 bases agree with TRBD2. The length of the CDR3 is 15 residues. Germline assignment: CDR1 LNHDA and CDR2 SQIVND (reference sequence). The V gene end was trimmed by 3 bases and the J gene end by 3 bases; junction bases not matched to a gene: 4. As DNA, the CDR3 is TGTGCCAGTAGTATTGGCGGGACTAGCGGCTACGAGCAGTACTTC. Protein sequence: CASSIGGTSGYEQYF. Full variable domain (missing parts from reference TRBV19 and TRBJ2-7): DGGITQSPKYLFRKEGQNVTLSCEQNLNHDAMYWYRQDPGQGLRLIYYSQIVNDFQKGDIAEGYSVSREKKESFPLTVTSAQKNPTAFYLCASSIGGTSGYEQYFGPGTRLTVT.

The chain is built from TRBV6-5 and TRBJ2-5; TRBD1 matches at 9 bases. The CDR3 has 14 residues. The J segment lost 5 bases and the V segment lost 7 bases, leaving 8 bases of the junction unmatched. Germline V gene sequence: CDR1 MNHEY, CDR2 SVGAGI. For the CDR3, the DNA is TGTGCCAGCACGCGGGACAGGGTGTCGGAGACCCAGTACTTC. As protein: CASTRDRVSETQYF.

This clone appeared a few times. This chain connects TRBV18 to TRBJ1-3, with D tentatively TRBD1 (5 bases). The CDR3 spans 15 residues. CDR1 KGHSH and CDR2 LQKENI come from the germline V gene. V was cut by 6 bases and J by 4 bases, with 16 bases left in between. The CDR3 DNA is TGTGCCAGCTCTCCCAGGTGGGGCGACGGAAACACCATATATTTT. This sequence encodes CASSPRWGDGNTIYF. The full variable domain, rest sourced from reference TRBV18 and TRBJ1-3, is NAGVMQNPRHLVRRRGQEARLRCSPMKGHSHVYWYRQLPEEGLKFMVYLQKENIIDESGMPKERFSAEFPKEGPSILRIQQVVRGDSAAYFCASSPRWGDGNTIYFGEGSWLTVV.

Judged by abundance, this clone is medium-sized (0.01 to 0.1%). The chain couples TRBV27 to TRBJ2-7; 8 positions match TRBD2. V trimming: 8 bases; J trimming: 7 bases; junction bases outside the gene matches: 4. This CDR3 contains 11 residues. CDR1 MNHEY and CDR2 SMNVEV come from the germline V gene (reference sequence). This chain's CDR3 is CASRGGGEQYF. The CDR3 coding sequence is TGTGCCAGCCGGGGGGGAGGGGAGCAGTACTTC.

The V and J genes are TRBV2 and TRBJ1-4, with D unresolved. The V end was cut by 5 bases, the J end by 4 bases, with 14 bases between. Germline lookup yields CDR1 SNHLY and CDR2 FYNNEI. The CDR3 extends over 15 amino acids. The DNA for the CDR3 is TGTGCCAGCAGTATTGACCCAGGTGATAATGAAAAACTGTTTTTT. It specifies CASSIDPGDNEKLFF.

This clone was recorded a few times. The chain uses TRBV2 and TRBJ2-5, with D hard to call. V lost 4 bases and J lost 1, with 7 bases in between. Germline values: CDR1 SNHLY, CDR2 FYNNEI. The CDR3 has 13 residues. CDR3 residues: CASSGLSQETQYF. Written as DNA, the CDR3 is TGTGCCAGCAGTGGCTTGAGCCAAGAGACCCAGTACTTC.